The 12 T cell receptor beta chains below all came from one sample that was sequenced in a study of response to subunit inactivated influenza vaccine. TCRdb reprocessed the RT-PCR reads via MiXCR and lists one record per CDR3 protein. Of around 570,000 distinct CDR3 sequences listed, less than 8% are singletons. The sequencing used PBMCs from blood, collected around 25 months after vaccination. Receptors were obtained from a man aged 45 to 75 who received an inactivated influenza vaccine.

This clonotype has ten or more counts. The chain links TRBV21-1 to TRBJ2-2; the table's D gene call, TRBD1, was not cross checked with the DNA. TRBV21-1 is classified as a pseudogene. This CDR3 is 16 amino acids long. This CDR3 reads CASCTGTGQVGGELFF. CDR3 bases: TGTGCCAGCTGCACCGGGACAGGGCAGGTCGGCGGGGAGCTGTTTTTT.

This clonotype was recorded at least ten times. The genes are TRBV4-1 and TRBJ2-3, with a tentative D call TRBD2 (5 bases). The V and J ends lost 0 bases and 4 bases respectively, with 14 bases between them. The CDR3 sequence is 16 residues long. Looked up from germline, CDR1 is MGHRA and CDR2 is YSYEKL. As DNA, the CDR3 is TGCGCCAGCAGCCAAGAGGTGGACCTGCGGGCAGATACGCAGTATTTT. Its translation is CASSQEVDLRADTQYF.

This rearrangement joins TRBV7-2 to TRBJ2-2; 8 nucleotides match TRBD1. The V gene end was trimmed by 5 bases and the J gene end by 5 bases; junction bases not matched to a gene: 10. This CDR3 region has 16 residues. Germline CDR1 and CDR2: SGHTA and FQGNSA. As DNA, the CDR3 is TGTGCCAGCAGCCCTCGGACAGGGAAAACGACCGGGGAGCTGTTTTTT. Protein product: CASSPRTGKTTGELFF.

This rearrangement joins TRBV3-1 to TRBJ2-5, with D possibly being TRBD2 (6 bases). The CDR3 covers 17 residues. In germline, CDR1 is LGHDT, CDR2 YNNKEL (reference sequence). V lost 0 bases and J 4 bases, leaving 18 bases between the germline ends. CDR3 loop: CASSQESTSYSGETQYF. The CDR3 DNA reads TGTGCCAGCAGCCAAGAAAGTACTAGCTATTCAGGAGAGACCCAGTACTTC.

This clonotype occurred many times. The V gene is TRBV14, the J gene TRBJ2-7, with D uncertain. Germline CDR1 reads SGHDN; CDR2 reads FVKESK. This CDR3 region has 11 residues. V lost 3 bases and J 3 bases, leaving 3 bases between the germline ends. The CDR3 DNA is TGTGCCAGCAGCCAGCGCTACGAGCAGTACTTC. It specifies CASSQRYEQYF.

This clonotype was detected ten times or more. CDR3 bases: TGTGCCAGCAGTTTATCAGGGGGCCGGGGATACATTCAGTACTTC. As protein: CASSLSGGRGYIQYF. The genes are TRBV28 and TRBJ2-4; 8 positions agree with TRBD1. V shed 1 base and J 8 bases; nucleotides not matched to a gene: 7. From germline, CDR1 is MDHEN and CDR2 SYDVKM. The CDR3 contains 15 residues. Full variable domain (rest looked up from reference TRBV28 and TRBJ2-4): DVKVTQSSRYLVKRTGEKVFLECVQDMDHENMFWYRQDPGLGLRLIYFSYDVKMKEKGDIPEGYSVSREKKERFSLILESASTNQTSMYLCASSLSGGRGYIQYFGAGTRLSVL.

V gene TRBV28 combines with J gene TRBJ1-1; 12 nucleotides line up with TRBD1. Germline values: CDR1 MDHEN, CDR2 SYDVKM. CDR3 size: 16 residues. V was pared by 4 bases and J by 4 bases, with 7 bases of the junction left unmatched. The CDR3 spells CASSSGTGGAVTEAFF. The CDR3 DNA is TGTGCCAGCAGTTCTGGGACAGGGGGCGCGGTCACTGAAGCTTTCTTT.

Many counts were recorded for this clonotype. V usage is TRBV28 and J usage is TRBJ1-4, with 9 bases fitting TRBD1. Germline lookup yields CDR1 MDHEN and CDR2 SYDVKM. The CDR3 is 15 amino acids. Trimming cost V 6 bases and J 7 bases; bases outside gene matches: 9. In DNA form, the CDR3 reads TGTGCCAGCAGAATCGGACAGGGGAGGGGTGAAAAACTGTTTTTT. It encodes CASRIGQGRGEKLFF.

This clonotype was recorded a few times. The V and J genes are TRBV6-1 and TRBJ1-2, with D unresolved. CDR1 MNHNS and CDR2 SASEGT come from the germline V gene. V was trimmed by 5 bases and J by 0 bases, leaving 13 bases between them. CDR3 size: 15 residues. DNA of the CDR3: TGTGCCAGCAGTCCCTATCTAAAGGCTAACTATGGCTACACCTTC. It encodes CASSPYLKANYGYTF.

At least ten counts were recorded for this clonotype. The CDR3 loop reads CASSLYAETQYF. The CDR3 coding sequence is TGTGCCAGCAGCTTATATGCCGAGACGCAGTATTTT. The chain couples TRBV7-2 to TRBJ2-3; D uncertain. Trimming took off 2 bases at V and 9 bases at J, with 9 bases between the two ends. The germline gives CDR1 SGHTA, CDR2 FQGNSA. The CDR3 covers 12 residues. Full variable domain (remainder filled in from reference TRBV7-2 and TRBJ2-3): GAGVSQSPSNKVTEKGKDVELRCDPISGHTALYWYRQSLGQGLEFLIYFQGNSAPDKSGLPSDRFSAERTGGSVSTLTIQRTQQEDSAVYLCASSLYAETQYFGPGTRLTVL.

The chain couples TRBV20-1 to TRBJ2-7; the D gene is possibly TRBD2 (6 bases). The CDR3 is 14 amino acids. In germline, CDR1 is DFQATT, CDR2 SNEGSKA (reference sequence). Trimming cost V 0 bases and J 3 bases, with 12 bases left between them. CDR3 bases: TGCAGTGCTAGAGATCTTGTGACTAGCTACGAGCAGTACTTC. It encodes CSARDLVTSYEQYF.

The chain joins TRBV2 to TRBJ1-4; D remains unclear. Per germline, CDR1 SNHLY and CDR2 FYNNEI. The germline V and J ends were trimmed by 3 bases and 3 bases, with 14 bases remaining between them. This CDR3 has 16 residues. The CDR3 loop is CASSEARRRPNEKLFF. The CDR3 DNA follows: TGTGCCAGCAGTGAGGCCAGGAGAAGGCCTAATGAAAAACTGTTTTTT.